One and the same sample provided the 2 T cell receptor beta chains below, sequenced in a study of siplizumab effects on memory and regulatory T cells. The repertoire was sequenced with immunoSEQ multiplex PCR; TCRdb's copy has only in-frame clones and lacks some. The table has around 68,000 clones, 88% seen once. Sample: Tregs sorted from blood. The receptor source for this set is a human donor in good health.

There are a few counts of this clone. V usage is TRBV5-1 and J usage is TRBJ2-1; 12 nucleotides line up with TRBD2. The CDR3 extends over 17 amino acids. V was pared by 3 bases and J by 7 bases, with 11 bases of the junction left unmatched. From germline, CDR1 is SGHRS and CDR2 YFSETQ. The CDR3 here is CASSSGVGLAGPNEQFF. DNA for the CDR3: TGCGCCAGCAGCTCAGGAGTAGGACTAGCGGGACCAAATGAGCAGTTCTTC.

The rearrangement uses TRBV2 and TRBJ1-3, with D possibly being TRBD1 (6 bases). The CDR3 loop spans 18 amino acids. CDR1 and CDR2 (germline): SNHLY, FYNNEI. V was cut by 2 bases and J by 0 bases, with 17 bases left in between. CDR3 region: CASSESVAGAPSGNTIYF. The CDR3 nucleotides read TGTGCCAGCAGTGAAAGCGTTGCAGGGGCCCCCTCTGGAAACACCATATATTTT. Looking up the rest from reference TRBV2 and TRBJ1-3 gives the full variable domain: EPEVTQTPSHQVTQMGQEVILRCVPISNHLYFYWYRQILGQKVEFLVSFYNNEISEKSEIFDDQFSVERPDGSNFTLKIRSTKLEDSAMYFCASSESVAGAPSGNTIYFGEGSWLTVV.